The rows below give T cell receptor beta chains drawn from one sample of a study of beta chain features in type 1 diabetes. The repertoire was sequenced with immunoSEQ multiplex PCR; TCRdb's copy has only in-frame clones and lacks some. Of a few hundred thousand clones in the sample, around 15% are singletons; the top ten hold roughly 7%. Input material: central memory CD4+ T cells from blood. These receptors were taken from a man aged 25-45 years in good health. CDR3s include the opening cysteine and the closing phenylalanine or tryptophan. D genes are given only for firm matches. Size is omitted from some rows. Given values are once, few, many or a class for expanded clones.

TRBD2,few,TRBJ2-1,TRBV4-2,TGTGCCAGCAGCCCCCGGGGGGGAGGCGAGCAGTTCTTC,CASSPRGGGEQFF
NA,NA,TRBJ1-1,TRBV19,TGTGCCAGGGAGGGGACGAGGAACACTGAAGCTTTCTTT,CAREGTRNTEAFF
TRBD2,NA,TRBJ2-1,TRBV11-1,TGTACCAGCAGCTTAGCCGGGACTAGGCAAGTCAATGAGCAGTTCTTC,CTSSLAGTRQVNEQFF
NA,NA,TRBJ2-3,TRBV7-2,TGTGCCAGCAGCTTGCAACAGGGATTTGATACGCAGTATTTT,CASSLQQGFDTQYF
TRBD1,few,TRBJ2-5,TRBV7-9,TGTGCCAGCAGCTTAGTTACAGGGGGCGTGGAGACCCAGTACTTC,CASSLVTGGVETQYF
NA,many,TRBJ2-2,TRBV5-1,TGCGCCAGCCGGGACTTCACCGGGGAGCTGTTTTTT,CASRDFTGELFF
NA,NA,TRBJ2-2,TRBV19,TGTGCCAGTAGTACTCAGGGGGGCACCGGGGAGCTGTTTTTT,CASSTQGGTGELFF
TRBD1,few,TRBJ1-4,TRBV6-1,TGTGCCAGCAGTGAAGCGCCAGGGGGCCGTGGTCATGAAAAACTGTTTTTT,CASSEAPGGRGHEKLFF
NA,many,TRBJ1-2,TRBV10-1,TGCGCCAGCAGTGAGTTGGAGTATGGCTACACCTTC,CASSELEYGYTF
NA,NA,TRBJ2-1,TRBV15,TGTGCCACCAGCAGAAGCTTTCGTAGGTCCTACAATGAGCAGTTCTTC,CATSRSFRRSYNEQFF
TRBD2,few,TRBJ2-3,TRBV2,TGTGCCAGCAGTGAATTTAGGACTAGCGGAGATACGCAGTATTTT,CASSEFRTSGDTQYF
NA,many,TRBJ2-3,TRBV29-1,TGCAGCGTTGATGGCTTATCCACAGATACGCAGTATTTT,CSVDGLSTDTQYF
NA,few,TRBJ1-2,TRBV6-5,TGTGCCAGCAGCCTCGCTCCTAACTATGGCTACACCTTC,CASSLAPNYGYTF
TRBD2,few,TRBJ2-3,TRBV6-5,TGTGCCAGCAGCCCTGCTAGCGGGGGGGGTACGCAGTATTTT,CASSPASGGGTQYF
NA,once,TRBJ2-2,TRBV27,TGTGCCAGCAGTTTATATCCAAAGAACACCGGGGAGCTGTTTTTT,CASSLYPKNTGELFF
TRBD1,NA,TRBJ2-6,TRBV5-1,TGCGCCAGCAGCTTGGGAGGGACAGAATTCTCTGGGGCCAACGTCCTGACTTTC,CASSLGGTEFSGANVLTF
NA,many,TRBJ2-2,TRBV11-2,TGTGCCAGCAGCCCAACCCGGGACAGGGAGCTGTTTTTT,CASSPTRDRELFF
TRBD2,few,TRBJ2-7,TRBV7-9,TGTGCCAGCAGCCAAGGAGTCGGACTAGTGAACGAGCAGTACTTC,CASSQGVGLVNEQYF
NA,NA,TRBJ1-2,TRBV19,TGTGCCAGTAGTCACACGGGGCAGACCTCAACGGGTGGCTACACCTTC,CASSHTGQTSTGGYTF
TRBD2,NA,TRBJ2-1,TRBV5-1,TGCGCCAGCAGCTTATCTAGCGGGGGGTACAATGAGCAGTTCTTC,CASSLSSGGYNEQFF
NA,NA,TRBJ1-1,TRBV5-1,TGCGCCAGCAGCTTGGGACAATCGGGTGAAGCTTTCTTT,CASSLGQSGEAFF
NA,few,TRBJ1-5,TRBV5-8,TGTGCCAGCAGCTTGGACGGGCCGGGGCCCCAGCATTTT,CASSLDGPGPQHF
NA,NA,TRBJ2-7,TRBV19,TGTGCCAGTAGTATCCTGGCGGGGGAGCAGTACTTC,CASSILAGEQYF
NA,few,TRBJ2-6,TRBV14,TGTGCCAGCAGCCCTCCGGGACTGAGGATTGGGGGGGCCAACGTCCTGACTTTC,CASSPPGLRIGGANVLTF